This entry lists 5 T cell receptor beta chains sequenced from one sample in a study of shared clonotypes between healthy human individuals. Using immunoSEQ multiplex PCR, the repertoire was profiled, and TCRdb retains in-frame clones only, with some absent. Among around 2.3 million clones listed, approximately 96% were seen once. Sequences were obtained from naive CD4+ T cells sorted from blood. The sample's subset: CD45RA+ positively selected. These receptors were collected from a man between 18 and 35 years old in good health.

This rearrangement joins TRBV11-2 to TRBJ2-4, with 7 bases lining up with TRBD1. In germline, CDR1 is SGHAT, CDR2 FQNNGV. The CDR3 totals 14 residues. With V trimmed by 7 bases and J by 0 bases, 3 bases remained unmatched. In DNA form, the CDR3 reads TGTGCCAGCACCCGGACAGGAGCCAAAAACATTCAGTACTTC. As protein: CASTRTGAKNIQYF.

This clone has a single count. This sample includes further DNA sequences coding for the same CDR3. For the CDR3, the DNA is TGCGCCAGCAGCTTGGGTGGGACAGGGAGCTACGAGCAGTACTTC. Protein: CASSLGGTGSYEQYF. The V call is TRBV5-1, the J call TRBJ2-7; 9 nucleotides match TRBD1. This CDR3 has 15 residues. Trimming at V came to 0 bases and at J to 3 bases, leaving 4 bases not matched to a gene. The germline CDR1 and CDR2 sequences are SGHRS and YFSETQ.

This chain uses TRBV5-3 with TRBJ2-1, with 10 nucleotides matching TRBD2. TRBV5-3 is known as an ORF, though its function is uncertain. The ends lost 5 bases at V and 0 bases at J; junction bases unmatched: 11. This CDR3 is built from 18 residues. As DNA, the CDR3 is TGTGCCAGAAGATTTGGGGTAGCGGGGGGACTCTCCTACAATGAGCAGTTCTTC. Amino acid sequence: CARRFGVAGGLSYNEQFF.

The V and J genes are TRBV5-1 and TRBJ1-5, with D possibly matching TRBD1 (6 bases). The V gene lost 5 bases and the J gene lost 8 bases, with 14 bases spanning the gap. Germline V CDR1 and CDR2: SGHRS, YFSETQ. The CDR3 is made up of 13 amino acids. CDR3 coding DNA: TGCGCCAGCAGTTTAGGGGGTGGGGAGCCCCAGCATTTT. Translating gives CASSLGGGEPQHF.

The CDR3 nucleotides read TGCGCCAGCAGCCAAGATACGGGGACCGGAGATACGCAGTATTTT. Translating gives CASSQDTGTGDTQYF. This rearrangement joins TRBV4-3 to TRBJ2-3; the D call may be TRBD1 or TRBD2 (5 bases each). The V end lost 0 bases, the J end lost 5 bases, and 12 bases lay between the germline ends. This CDR3 is 15 amino acids long. Germline CDR1 and CDR2: LGHNA and YSLEER.